The clone carrying this TCR beta chain is labeled as medium-sized (0.01 to 0.1%). Its specificity is not known. This sample was included in a study of metastatic and nonmetastatic thyroid tumors. The wider study: Repertoires from malignant and benign thyroid patients were compared across blood and tumor or nodule tissue. The study's findings and limits: The reported finding was significantly higher TCR beta diversity in malignant thyroid tumors relative to benign nodules, in blood and tumor.

There are 14 residues in the CDR3. V shed 0 bases, J shed 4 bases, and the junction held 4 bases outside the gene matches. Germline lookup yields CDR1 SGHRS and CDR2 YFSETQ. In the study's own analysis: The study's classifier, a distant-metastasis tool for papillary thyroid cancer, was built using CDR3 differences across clinicopathological groups. TCRdb called clones again from the PCR reads with MiXCR. TCRdb, not the original authors, processed these V and J calls. This table holds about 30,000 clones, around 22% found once. Thyroid surgery was preceded by no treatment in any patient. The sequence was collected from a female donor with papillary thyroid cancer or a benign thyroid nodule (not recorded which). Some clones in this sample may be carry-over from other donors' samples. The sequencing input was blood. The chain carries TRBV5-1 and TRBJ2-7; 7 positions match TRBD2. The CDR3 DNA reads as TGCGCCAGCAGCTTGGACCCTAGCGGATACGAGCAGTACTTC. Translated, it gives CASSLDPSGYEQYF.